This T cell receptor beta chain was documented in a study of T cells expressing NK-cell markers. Reprocessing the 5' RACE reads, TCRdb reports a single entry for every CDR3 protein and omits DNA. The table counts 150,000 or so distinct CDR3 sequences; approximately 17% lies in the top ten. General study points: Clones of NKG2C+ T cells that had expanded were of unclear HCMV specificity.

Concerning this clonotype itself: What it recognizes is unknown.

CDR3 length equals 15 residues. The chain is built from TRBV23-1 and TRBJ2-7. TRBV23-1 is noted as an ORF with a role that remains uncertain. The sequence was collected from a woman between 18 and 70 years old in good health. Sequenced: blood T cells: a sorted CD56 or NKG2C T cell subset, CD4+ or CD8+ T cells, or bulk PBMC T cells (not recorded which). The CDR3: CASSQSRTASYEQYF.